This entry describes one TCR beta chain. The ends were cut back, 5 bases at V and 0 bases at J, with 7 bases in the middle. The CDR3 has 12 amino acids. CDR1 is GTSNPN and CDR2 is SVGIG in the germline V gene (reference sequence). As for time point: pretreatment peripheral blood. The data were obtained in a study of PD-L1 blockade in urothelial cancer. Study background: Most patients, about nine tenths of the roughly 29, were males with bladder-origin cancer. Researchers found blood samples held a median of roughly 140,000 T cells.

Clones were read by immunoSEQ multiplex PCR, and TCRdb kept only the in-frame ones, dropping some. Among under 55,000 clones listed, over 75% were seen once. This sequence joins TRBV30 and TRBJ1-1, with D unclear. The sequencing here drew on PBMCs, taken around atezolizumab (anti-PD-L1) treatment. This TCR derives from a donor aged 40 or older with urothelial cancer. The CDR3 is CAWGRVNTEAFF. CDR3 bases: TGTGCCTGGGGCCGGGTGAACACTGAAGCTTTCTTT.